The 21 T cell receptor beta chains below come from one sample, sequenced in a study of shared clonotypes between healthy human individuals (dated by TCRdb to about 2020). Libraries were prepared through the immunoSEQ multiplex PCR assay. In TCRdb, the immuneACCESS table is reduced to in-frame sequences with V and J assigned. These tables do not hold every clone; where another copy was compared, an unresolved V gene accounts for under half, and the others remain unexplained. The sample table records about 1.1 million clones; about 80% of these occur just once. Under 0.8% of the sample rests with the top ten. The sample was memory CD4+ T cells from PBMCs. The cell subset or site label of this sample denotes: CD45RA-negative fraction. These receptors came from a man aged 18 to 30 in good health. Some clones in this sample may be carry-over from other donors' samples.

The CDR3 reads CASNQQGPSTDTQYF. The CDR3 DNA sequence: TGTGCCAGCAACCAACAGGGTCCTAGCACAGATACGCAGTATTTT. The chain employs TRBV2 and TRBJ2-3; TRBD1 is a possible D gene (6 bases). The CDR3 totals 15 residues. Trimming left V 7 bases short and J 0 bases short, with 14 bases between. The V gene's germline CDR1 is SNHLY and CDR2 FYNNEI.

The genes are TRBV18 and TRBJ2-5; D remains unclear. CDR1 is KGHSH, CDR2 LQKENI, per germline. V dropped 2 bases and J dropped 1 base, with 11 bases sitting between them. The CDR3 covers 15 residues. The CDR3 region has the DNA TGTGCCAGCTCACCAGGTTTACAGTTCCAAGAGACCCAGTACTTC. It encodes CASSPGLQFQETQYF.

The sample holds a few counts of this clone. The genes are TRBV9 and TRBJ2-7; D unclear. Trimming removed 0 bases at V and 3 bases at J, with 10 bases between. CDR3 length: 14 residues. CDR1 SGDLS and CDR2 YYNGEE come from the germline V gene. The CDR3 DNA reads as TGTGCCAGCAGCGTAGGTGTAGGGTACTACGAGCAGTACTTC. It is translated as CASSVGVGYYEQYF.

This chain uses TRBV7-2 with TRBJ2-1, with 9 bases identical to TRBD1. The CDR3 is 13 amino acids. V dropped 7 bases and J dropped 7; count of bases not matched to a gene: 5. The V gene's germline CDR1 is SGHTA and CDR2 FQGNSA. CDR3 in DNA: TGTGCCAGCACCCCACAGGGGGCGAATGAGCAGTTCTTC. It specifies CASTPQGANEQFF.

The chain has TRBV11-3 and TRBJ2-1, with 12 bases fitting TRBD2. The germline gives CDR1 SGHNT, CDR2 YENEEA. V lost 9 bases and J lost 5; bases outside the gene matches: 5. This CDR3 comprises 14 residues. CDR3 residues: CASRRTSGDNEQFF. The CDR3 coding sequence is TGTGCCAGTAGGAGGACTAGCGGGGACAATGAGCAGTTCTTC.

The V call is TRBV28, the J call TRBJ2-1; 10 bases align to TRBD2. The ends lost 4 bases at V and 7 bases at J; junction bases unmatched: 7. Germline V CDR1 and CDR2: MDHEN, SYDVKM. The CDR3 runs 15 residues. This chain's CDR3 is CASSSRLAGKNEQFF. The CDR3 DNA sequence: TGTGCCAGCAGTTCTCGACTAGCGGGCAAAAATGAGCAGTTCTTC.

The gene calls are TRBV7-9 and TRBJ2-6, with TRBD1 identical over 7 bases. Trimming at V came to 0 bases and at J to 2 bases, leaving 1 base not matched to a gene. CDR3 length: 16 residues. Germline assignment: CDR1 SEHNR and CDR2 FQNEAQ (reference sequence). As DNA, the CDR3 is TGTGCCAGCAGCTTAGCGCAGGGGGCTGGGGCCAACGTCCTGACTTTC. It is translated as CASSLAQGAGANVLTF.

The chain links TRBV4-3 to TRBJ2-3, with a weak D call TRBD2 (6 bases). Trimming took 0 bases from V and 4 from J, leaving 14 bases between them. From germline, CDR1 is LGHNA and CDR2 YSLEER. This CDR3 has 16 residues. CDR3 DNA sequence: TGCGCCAGCAGCCAAGACATTAGCGGTAACTCAGATACGCAGTATTTT. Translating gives CASSQDISGNSDTQYF.

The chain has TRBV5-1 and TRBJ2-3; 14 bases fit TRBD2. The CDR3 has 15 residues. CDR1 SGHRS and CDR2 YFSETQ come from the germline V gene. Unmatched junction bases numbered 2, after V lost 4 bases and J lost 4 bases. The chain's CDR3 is CASSETSGRADTQYF. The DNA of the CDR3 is TGCGCCAGCAGCGAGACTAGCGGGAGGGCAGATACGCAGTATTTT.

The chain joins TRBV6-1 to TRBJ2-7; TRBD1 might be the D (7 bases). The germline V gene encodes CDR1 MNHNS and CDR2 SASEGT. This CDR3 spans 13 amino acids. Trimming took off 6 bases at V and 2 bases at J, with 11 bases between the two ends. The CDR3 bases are TGTGCCAGCAGCGCCAGGGGGGCCTACGAGCAGTACTTC. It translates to CASSARGAYEQYF.

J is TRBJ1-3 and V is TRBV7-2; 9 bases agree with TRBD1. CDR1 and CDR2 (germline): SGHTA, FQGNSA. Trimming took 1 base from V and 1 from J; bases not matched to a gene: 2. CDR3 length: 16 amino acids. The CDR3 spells CASSLVGTGSGNTIYF. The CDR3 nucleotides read TGTGCCAGCAGCTTAGTCGGGACAGGGTCTGGAAACACCATATATTTT.

CDR3 loop: CASSFYRAGGDTQYF. CDR3 in DNA: TGTGCCAGCAGTTTCTACCGGGCCGGGGGAGATACGCAGTATTTT. The V call is TRBV28, the J call TRBJ2-3; D possibly corresponds to TRBD2 (6 bases). Between the trimmed V and J ends, which lost 3 bases and 5 bases, there was a span of 15 bases. Germline CDR1 and CDR2: MDHEN and SYDVKM. This CDR3 spans 15 amino acids. Based on the CDR3 plus reference TRBV28 and TRBJ2-3, the full variable domain is DVKVTQSSRYLVKRTGEKVFLECVQDMDHENMFWYRQDPGLGLRLIYFSYDVKMKEKGDIPEGYSVSREKKERFSLILESASTNQTSMYLCASSFYRAGGDTQYFGPGTRLTVL.

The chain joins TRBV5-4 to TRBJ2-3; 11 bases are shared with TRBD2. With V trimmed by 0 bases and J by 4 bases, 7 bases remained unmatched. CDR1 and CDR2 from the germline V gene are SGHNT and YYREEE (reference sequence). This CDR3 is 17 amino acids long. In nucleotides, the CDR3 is TGTGCCAGCAGCTTGGACACTAGCGGGAGACGGGCAGATACGCAGTATTTT. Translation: CASSLDTSGRRADTQYF.

CDR3 amino acids: CSGAGPRADTQYF. The CDR3 DNA reads as TGCAGCGGAGCGGGACCCAGGGCAGATACGCAGTATTTT. This chain links TRBV29-1 with TRBJ2-3; TRBD2 aligns across 7 bases. The CDR3 is 13 amino acids. From germline, CDR1 is SQVTM and CDR2 ANQGSEA. With V trimmed by 7 bases and J by 4 bases, 8 bases remained unmatched.

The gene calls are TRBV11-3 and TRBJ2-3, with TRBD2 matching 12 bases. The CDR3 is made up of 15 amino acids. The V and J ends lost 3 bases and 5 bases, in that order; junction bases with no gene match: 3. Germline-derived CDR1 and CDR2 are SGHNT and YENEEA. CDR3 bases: TGTGCCAGCAGCTTTTCGGGACTAGCGGGAGATACGCAGTATTTT. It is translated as CASSFSGLAGDTQYF.

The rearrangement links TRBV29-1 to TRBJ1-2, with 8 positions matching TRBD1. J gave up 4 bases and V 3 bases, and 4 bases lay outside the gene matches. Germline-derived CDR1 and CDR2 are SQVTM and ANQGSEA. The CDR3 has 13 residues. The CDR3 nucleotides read TGCAGCGTTGATACAGGGGGTGGCTATGGCTACACCTTC. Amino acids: CSVDTGGGYGYTF.

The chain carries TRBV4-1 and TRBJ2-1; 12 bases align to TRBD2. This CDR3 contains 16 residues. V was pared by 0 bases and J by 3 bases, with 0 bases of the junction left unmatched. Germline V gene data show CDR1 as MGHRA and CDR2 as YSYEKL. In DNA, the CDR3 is TGCGCCAGCAGCCAAGAACTAGCGGGAGGCTACAATGAGCAGTTCTTC. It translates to CASSQELAGGYNEQFF.

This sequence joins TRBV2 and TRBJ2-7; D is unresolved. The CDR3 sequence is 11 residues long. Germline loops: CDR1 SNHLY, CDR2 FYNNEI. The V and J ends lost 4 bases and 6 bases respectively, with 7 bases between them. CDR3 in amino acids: CASSVRSEQYF. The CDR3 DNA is TGTGCCAGCAGTGTGCGGTCCGAGCAGTACTTC.

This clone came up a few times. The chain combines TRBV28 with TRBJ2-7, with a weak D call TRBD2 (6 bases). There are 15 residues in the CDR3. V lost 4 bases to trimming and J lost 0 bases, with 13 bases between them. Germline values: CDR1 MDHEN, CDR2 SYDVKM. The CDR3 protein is CASSYSGANSYEQYF. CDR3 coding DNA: TGTGCCAGCAGTTATAGCGGAGCAAACTCCTACGAGCAGTACTTC.

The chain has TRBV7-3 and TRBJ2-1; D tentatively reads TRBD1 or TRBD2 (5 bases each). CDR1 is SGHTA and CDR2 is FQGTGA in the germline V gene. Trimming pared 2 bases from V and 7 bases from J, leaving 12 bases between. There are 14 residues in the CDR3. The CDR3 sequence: CASSLGVGPNEQFF. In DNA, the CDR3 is TGTGCCAGCAGCTTAGGCGTGGGACCTAATGAGCAGTTCTTC.

The CDR3 nucleotides read TGTGCCAGCAGTGAAGGGGGACTAAGAGATACGCAGTATTTT. It codes for CASSEGGLRDTQYF. This rearrangement joins TRBV2 to TRBJ2-3, with 7 bases aligning to TRBD2. The J segment lost 5 bases and the V segment lost 1 base, leaving 3 bases of the junction unmatched. Germline values: CDR1 SNHLY, CDR2 FYNNEI. CDR3 length: 14 amino acids.